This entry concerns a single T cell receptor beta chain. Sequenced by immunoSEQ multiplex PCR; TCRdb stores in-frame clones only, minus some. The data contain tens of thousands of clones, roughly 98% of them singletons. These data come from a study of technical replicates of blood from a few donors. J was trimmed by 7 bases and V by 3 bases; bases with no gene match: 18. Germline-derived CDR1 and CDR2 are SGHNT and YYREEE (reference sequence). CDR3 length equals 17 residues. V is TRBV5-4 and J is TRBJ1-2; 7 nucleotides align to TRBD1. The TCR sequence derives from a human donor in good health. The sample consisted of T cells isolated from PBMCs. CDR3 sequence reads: CASSSGTTRGKVGGYTF. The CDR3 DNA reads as TGTGCCAGCAGCTCGGGAACCACCAGGGGGAAAGTGGGTGGCTACACCTTC.